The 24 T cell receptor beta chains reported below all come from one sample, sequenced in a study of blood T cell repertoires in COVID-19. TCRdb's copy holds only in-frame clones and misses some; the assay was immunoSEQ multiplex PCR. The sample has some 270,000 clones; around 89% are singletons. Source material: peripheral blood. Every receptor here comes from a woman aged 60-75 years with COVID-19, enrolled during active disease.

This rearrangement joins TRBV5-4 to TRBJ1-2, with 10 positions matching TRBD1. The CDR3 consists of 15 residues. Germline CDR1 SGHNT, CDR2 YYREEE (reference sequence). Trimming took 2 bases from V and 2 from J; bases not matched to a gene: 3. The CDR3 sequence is CASSLGTGANYGYTF. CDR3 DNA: TGTGCCAGCAGCTTAGGGACAGGGGCCAACTATGGCTACACCTTC.

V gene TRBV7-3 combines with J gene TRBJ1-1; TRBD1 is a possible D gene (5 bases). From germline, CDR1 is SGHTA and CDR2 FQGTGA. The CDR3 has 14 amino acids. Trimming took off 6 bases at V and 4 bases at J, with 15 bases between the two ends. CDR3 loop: CASSRQPLSTEAFF. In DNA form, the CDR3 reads TGTGCCAGCAGTCGACAGCCTCTCAGCACTGAAGCTTTCTTT.

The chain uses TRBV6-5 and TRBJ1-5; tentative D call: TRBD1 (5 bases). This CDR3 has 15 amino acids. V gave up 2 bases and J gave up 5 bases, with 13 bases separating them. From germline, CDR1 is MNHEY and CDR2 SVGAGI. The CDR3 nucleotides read TGTGCCAGCAGTTACCCGATTGGGGCCTATCAGCCCCAGCATTTT. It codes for CASSYPIGAYQPQHF.

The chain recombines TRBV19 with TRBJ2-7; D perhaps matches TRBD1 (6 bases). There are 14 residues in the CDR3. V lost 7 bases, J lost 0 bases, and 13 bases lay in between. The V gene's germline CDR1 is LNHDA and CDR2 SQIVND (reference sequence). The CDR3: CASNPKGDSYEQYF. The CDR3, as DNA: TGTGCCAGTAATCCTAAGGGGGACTCCTACGAGCAGTACTTC.

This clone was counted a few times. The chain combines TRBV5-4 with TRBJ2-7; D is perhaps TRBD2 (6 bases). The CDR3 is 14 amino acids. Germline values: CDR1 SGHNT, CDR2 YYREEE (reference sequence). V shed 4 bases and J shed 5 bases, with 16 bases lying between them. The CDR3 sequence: CASSSPRGGDEQYF. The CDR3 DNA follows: TGTGCCAGCAGCAGCCCCCGAGGAGGGGACGAGCAGTACTTC.

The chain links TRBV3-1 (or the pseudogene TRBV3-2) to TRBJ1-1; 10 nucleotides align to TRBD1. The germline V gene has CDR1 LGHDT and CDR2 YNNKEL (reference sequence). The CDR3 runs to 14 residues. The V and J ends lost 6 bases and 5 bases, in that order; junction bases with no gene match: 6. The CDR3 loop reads CASRRQGAATEAFF. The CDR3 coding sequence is TGTGCCAGCAGACGACAGGGGGCCGCGACTGAAGCTTTCTTT.

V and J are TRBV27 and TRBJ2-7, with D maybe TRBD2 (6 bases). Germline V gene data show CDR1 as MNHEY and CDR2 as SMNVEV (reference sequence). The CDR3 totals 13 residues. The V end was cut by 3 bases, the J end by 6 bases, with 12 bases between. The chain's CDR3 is CASSFGGFSEQYF. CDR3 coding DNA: TGTGCCAGCAGTTTCGGAGGGTTTAGCGAGCAGTACTTC.

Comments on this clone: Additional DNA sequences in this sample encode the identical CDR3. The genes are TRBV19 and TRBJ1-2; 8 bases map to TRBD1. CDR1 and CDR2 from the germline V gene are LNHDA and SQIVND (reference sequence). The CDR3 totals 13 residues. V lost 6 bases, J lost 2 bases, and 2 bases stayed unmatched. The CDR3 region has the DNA TGTGCCAGTAGCCGGACAGGGAACTATGGCTACACCTTC. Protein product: CASSRTGNYGYTF.

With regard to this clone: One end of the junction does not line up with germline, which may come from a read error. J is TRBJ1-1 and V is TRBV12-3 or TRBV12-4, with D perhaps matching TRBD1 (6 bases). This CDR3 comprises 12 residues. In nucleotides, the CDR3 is TGTGCCAGCAGTTTTTGGACAGAGGCCACTGACTTT. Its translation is CASSFWTEATDF.

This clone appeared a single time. The CDR3 bases are TGTGCCAGCAGCCCGGAGGACACTGAAGCTTTCTTT. This gives the protein CASSPEDTEAFF. The chain recombines TRBV11-2 with TRBJ1-1, with D uncertain. Germline-derived CDR1 and CDR2 are SGHAT and FQNNGV. V lost 5 bases and J lost 3, with 7 bases in between. This CDR3 is 12 amino acids long.

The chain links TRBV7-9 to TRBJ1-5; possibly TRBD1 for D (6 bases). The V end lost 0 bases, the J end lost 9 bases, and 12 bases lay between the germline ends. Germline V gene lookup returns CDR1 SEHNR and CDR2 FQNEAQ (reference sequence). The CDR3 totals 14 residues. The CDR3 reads CASSLAPGEMPQHF. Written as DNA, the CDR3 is TGTGCCAGCAGCTTAGCGCCAGGGGAGATGCCCCAGCATTTT.

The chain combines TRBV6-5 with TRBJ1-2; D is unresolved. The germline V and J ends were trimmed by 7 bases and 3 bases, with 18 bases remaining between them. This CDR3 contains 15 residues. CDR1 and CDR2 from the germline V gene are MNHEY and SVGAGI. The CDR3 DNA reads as TGTGCCAGCAACGCGGATTGGACTTTGGACTATGGCTACACCTTC. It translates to CASNADWTLDYGYTF.

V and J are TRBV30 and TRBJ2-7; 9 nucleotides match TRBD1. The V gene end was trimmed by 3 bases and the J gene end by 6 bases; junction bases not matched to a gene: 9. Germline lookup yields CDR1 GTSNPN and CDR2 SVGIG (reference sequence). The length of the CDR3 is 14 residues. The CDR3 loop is CAWRKTGGRIEQYF. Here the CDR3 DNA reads TGTGCCTGGAGGAAGACAGGGGGTCGCATCGAGCAGTACTTC.

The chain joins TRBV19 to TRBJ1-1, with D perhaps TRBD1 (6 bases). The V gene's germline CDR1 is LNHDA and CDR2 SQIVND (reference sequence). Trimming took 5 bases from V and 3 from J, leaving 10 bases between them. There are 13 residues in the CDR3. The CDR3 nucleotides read TGTGCCAGTAGTGCAGGGGTGGACACTGAAGCTTTCTTT. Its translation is CASSAGVDTEAFF.

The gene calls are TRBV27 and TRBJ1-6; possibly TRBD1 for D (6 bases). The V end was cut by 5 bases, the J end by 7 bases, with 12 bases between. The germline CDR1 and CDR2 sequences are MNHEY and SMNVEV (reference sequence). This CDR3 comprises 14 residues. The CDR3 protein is CASSRGARNSPLHF. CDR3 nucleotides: TGTGCCAGCAGTCGGGGGGCTAGGAATTCACCCCTCCACTTT.

CDR3 sequence (DNA): TGTGCCAGTAGTGTTACAGGGACGGCTGAAGCTTTCTTT. Translating gives CASSVTGTAEAFF. The chain uses TRBV19 and TRBJ1-1; D might be TRBD1 (6 bases). V lost 5 bases and J lost 6, with 13 bases in between. The germline V gene has CDR1 LNHDA and CDR2 SQIVND (reference sequence). This CDR3 has 13 amino acids.

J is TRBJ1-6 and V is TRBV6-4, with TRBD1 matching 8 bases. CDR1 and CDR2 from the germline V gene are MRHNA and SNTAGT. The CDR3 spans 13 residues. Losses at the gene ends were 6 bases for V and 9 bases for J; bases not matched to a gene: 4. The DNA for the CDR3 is TGTGCCAGCAGCCAAGACAGGGGTTCACCCCTCCACTTT. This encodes CASSQDRGSPLHF.

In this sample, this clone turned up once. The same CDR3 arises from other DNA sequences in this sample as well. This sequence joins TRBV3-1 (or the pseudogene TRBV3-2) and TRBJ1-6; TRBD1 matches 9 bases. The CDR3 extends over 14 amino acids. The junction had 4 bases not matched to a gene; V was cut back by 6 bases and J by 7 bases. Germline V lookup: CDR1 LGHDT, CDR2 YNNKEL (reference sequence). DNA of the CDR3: TGTGCCAGCAGTCCGGGACAGGGAAATTCACCCCTCCACTTT. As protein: CASSPGQGNSPLHF.

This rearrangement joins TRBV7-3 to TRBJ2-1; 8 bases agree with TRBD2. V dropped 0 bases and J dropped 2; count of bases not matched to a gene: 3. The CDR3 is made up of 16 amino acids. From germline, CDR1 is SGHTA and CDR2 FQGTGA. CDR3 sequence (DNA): TGTGCCAGCAGCTTAACGTTAGCGGGGACCTACAATGAGCAGTTCTTC. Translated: CASSLTLAGTYNEQFF.

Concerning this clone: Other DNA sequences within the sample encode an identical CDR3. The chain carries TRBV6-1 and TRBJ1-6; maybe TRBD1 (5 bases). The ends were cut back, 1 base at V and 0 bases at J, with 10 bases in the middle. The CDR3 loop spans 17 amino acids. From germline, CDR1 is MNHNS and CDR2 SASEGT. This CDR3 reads CASSEVGGSSYNSPLHF. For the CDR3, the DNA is TGTGCCAGCAGTGAAGTCGGGGGGAGCTCCTATAATTCACCCCTCCACTTT.

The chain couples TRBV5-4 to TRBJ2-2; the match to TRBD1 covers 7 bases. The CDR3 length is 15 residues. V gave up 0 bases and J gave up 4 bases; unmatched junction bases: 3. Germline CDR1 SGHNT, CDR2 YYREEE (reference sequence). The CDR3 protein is CASSLGGGRTGELFF. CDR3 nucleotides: TGTGCCAGCAGCTTGGGAGGGGGCCGCACCGGGGAGCTGTTTTTT.

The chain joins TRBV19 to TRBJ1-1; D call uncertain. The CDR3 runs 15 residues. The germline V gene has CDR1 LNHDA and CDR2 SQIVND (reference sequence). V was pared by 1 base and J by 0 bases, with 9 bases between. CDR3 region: CASSIGAAMNTEAFF. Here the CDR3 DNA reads TGTGCCAGTAGTATAGGTGCAGCGATGAACACTGAAGCTTTCTTT.

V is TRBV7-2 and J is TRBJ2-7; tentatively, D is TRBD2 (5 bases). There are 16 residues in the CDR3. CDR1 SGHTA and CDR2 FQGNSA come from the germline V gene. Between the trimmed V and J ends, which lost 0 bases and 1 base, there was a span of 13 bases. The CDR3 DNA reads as TGTGCCAGCAGCTTAGCCGGGGTAAGCCCTTCCTACGAGCAGTACTTC. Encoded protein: CASSLAGVSPSYEQYF.

CDR3 coding DNA: TGTGCCAGCAGGTGGACAGGGGATTCCTATGGCTACACCTTC. Its protein product is CASRWTGDSYGYTF. The chain has TRBV2 and TRBJ1-2, with 9 bases aligning to TRBD1. Germline trimming cut 6 bases from V and 4 bases from J; bases unmatched to any gene: 6. Germline V gene sequence: CDR1 SNHLY, CDR2 FYNNEI. This CDR3 region has 14 residues. The full variable domain, rest sourced from reference TRBV2 and TRBJ1-2, is EPEVTQTPSHQVTQMGQEVILRCVPISNHLYFYWYRQILGQKVEFLVSFYNNEISEKSEIFDDQFSVERPDGSNFTLKIRSTKLEDSAMYFCASRWTGDSYGYTFGSGTRLTVV.